The 19 T cell receptor beta chains below come from one sample, sequenced in a study of CD8 T cells in ankylosing spondylitis. A single record per CDR3 protein comes from TCRdb applying MiXCR to the 5' RACE reads. Here the sample spans some 130,000 distinct CDR3 sequences, around 6.6% being singletons. Specimen: blood, either unsorted or a sorted T cell fraction (not recorded which). Receptors originate from a female donor with ankylosing spondylitis or in good health (not recorded which).

In this sample, this clonotype turned up a few times. The chain employs TRBV9 and TRBJ2-7; D might be TRBD2 (6 bases). The germline V gene has CDR1 SGDLS and CDR2 YYNGEE. With 1 base removed from V and 2 bases from J, the gap between germline ends came to 10 bases. This CDR3 is built from 14 residues. CDR3 bases: TGTGCCAGCAGCGTACTTGGGGGGACCTACGAGCAGTACTTC. Translated: CASSVLGGTYEQYF. Looking up the rest from reference TRBV9 and TRBJ2-7 gives the full variable domain: DSGVTQTPKHLITATGQRVTLRCSPRSGDLSVYWYQQSLDQGLQFLIQYYNGEERAKGNILERFSAQQFPDLHSELNLSSLELGDSALYFCASSVLGGTYEQYFGPGTRLTVT.

This chain joins TRBV5-1 and TRBJ2-2, with a possible D match to TRBD2 (6 bases). CDR3 size: 14 residues. The germline V and J ends were trimmed by 6 bases and 3 bases, with 12 bases remaining between them. The germline V gene has CDR1 SGHRS and CDR2 YFSETQ. CDR3 bases: TGCGCCAGCACTTCGAGGAGGGACACCGGGGAGCTGTTTTTT. This encodes CASTSRRDTGELFF.

The genes are TRBV29-1 and TRBJ2-3; maybe TRBD2 (5 bases). The CDR3 contains 15 residues. Germline V gives CDR1 SQVTM, CDR2 ANQGSEA. Trimming took 0 bases from V and 1 from J, leaving 11 bases between them. The CDR3: CSVEDRFGGTDTQYF. In DNA form, the CDR3 reads TGCAGCGTTGAAGATCGGTTCGGGGGCACAGATACGCAGTATTTT.

Ten or more counts support this clonotype. This sequence joins TRBV29-1 and TRBJ2-1; TRBD1 agrees at 7 bases. Germline V CDR1 and CDR2: SQVTM, ANQGSEA. The length of the CDR3 is 13 residues. The V segment lost 4 bases and the J segment 7 bases; nucleotides outside the gene matches: 7. CDR3 DNA: TGCAGCGTTGGACAGGGAGTGAGGAATGAGCAGTTCTTC. This gives the protein CSVGQGVRNEQFF.

V gene TRBV29-1 combines with J gene TRBJ1-2, with no clear D. CDR3 length: 12 residues. V was trimmed by 6 bases and J by 4 bases, leaving 12 bases between them. Germline V gives CDR1 SQVTM, CDR2 ANQGSEA. CDR3 nucleotides: TGCAGCGTCGGAGGGCCGATCTATGGCTACACCTTC. Its translation is CSVGGPIYGYTF.

This clonotype was observed a handful of times. The chain employs TRBV5-1 and TRBJ2-1, with 8 bases lining up with TRBD2. Germline V gene lookup returns CDR1 SGHRS and CDR2 YFSETQ. This CDR3 is built from 14 residues. Trimming at V came to 0 bases and at J to 6 bases, leaving 2 bases not matched to a gene. CDR3 sequence: CASSLAAGGNEQFF. The CDR3 DNA reads as TGCGCCAGCAGCTTGGCGGCGGGGGGCAATGAGCAGTTCTTC.

This clonotype was found many times. The V and J genes are TRBV2 and TRBJ1-4, with D tentatively TRBD1 (6 bases). The CDR3 is 13 amino acids. V gave up 3 bases and J gave up 8 bases, with 10 bases separating them. Germline-derived CDR1 and CDR2 are SNHLY and FYNNEI. This CDR3 is CASSDGQTEKLFF. CDR3 DNA sequence: TGTGCCAGCAGTGACGGACAGACAGAAAAACTGTTTTTT.

This clonotype was found a few times. The chain carries TRBV30 and TRBJ1-1; no reliable D call. Between the trimmed V and J ends, which lost 2 bases and 1 base, there was a span of 14 bases. The CDR3 is made up of 15 amino acids. Looked up from germline, CDR1 is GTSNPN and CDR2 is SVGIG (reference sequence). The CDR3 DNA follows: TGTGCCTGGAGTCCCCTTTTGCGGGAGAACACTGAAGCTTTCTTT. The encoded protein is CAWSPLLRENTEAFF.

This clonotype appeared many times. V and J are TRBV4-3 and TRBJ1-4, with 10 bases identical to TRBD1. Germline assignment: CDR1 LGHNA and CDR2 YSLEER. The CDR3 sequence is 15 residues long. After removal of 4 bases from V and 7 bases from J, the junction contained 6 bases not matched to a gene. In DNA, the CDR3 is TGCGCCAGCAGCCCGGGACAGGGGACGGGTGAAAAACTGTTTTTT. The encoded protein is CASSPGQGTGEKLFF.

This clonotype appeared many times. V usage is TRBV7-3 and J usage is TRBJ1-1; D is perhaps TRBD1 (5 bases). This CDR3 is 14 amino acids long. Trimming took off 1 base at V and 3 bases at J, with 9 bases between the two ends. In germline, CDR1 is SGHTA, CDR2 FQGTGA. CDR3 in DNA: TGTGCCAGCAGCTTAAACGGGGGGTACACTGAAGCTTTCTTT. Protein sequence: CASSLNGGYTEAFF.

This clonotype was counted between two and nine times. The chain combines TRBV19 with TRBJ1-1; tentative D call: TRBD1 (5 bases). Per the germline V gene, CDR1 is LNHDA and CDR2 is SQIVND (reference sequence). CDR3 length: 13 amino acids. V lost 6 bases, J lost 4 bases, and 12 bases lay in between. The CDR3 nucleotides are TGTGCCAGTAGCCAAGAAACAGGCACTGAAGCTTTCTTT. Residues: CASSQETGTEAFF. The whole variable domain, remainder taken from reference TRBV19 and TRBJ1-1, is DGGITQSPKYLFRKEGQNVTLSCEQNLNHDAMYWYRQDPGQGLRLIYYSQIVNDFQKGDIAEGYSVSREKKESFPLTVTSAQKNPTAFYLCASSQETGTEAFFGQGTRLTVV.

This clonotype was recorded at least ten times. This rearrangement joins TRBV5-1 to TRBJ2-5; D is undetermined. The CDR3 runs 13 residues. Trimming pared 0 bases from V and 3 bases from J, leaving 6 bases between. Germline lookup yields CDR1 SGHRS and CDR2 YFSETQ. The CDR3 here is CASSLGKKETQYF. In DNA form, the CDR3 reads TGCGCCAGCAGCTTGGGGAAAAAAGAGACCCAGTACTTC.

This clonotype occurred many times. This chain connects TRBV12-3 or TRBV12-4 to TRBJ1-6; D gene ambiguous. Trimming removed 3 bases at V and 8 bases at J, with 8 bases between. This CDR3 has 13 amino acids. CDR3 sequence: CASSFDIHSPLHF. The CDR3 bases are TGTGCCAGCAGTTTTGATATTCATTCACCCCTCCACTTT.

The CDR3 DNA sequence: TGCAGCGTTGAAGGGGGGGACAGGGCCGCAGATACGCAGTATTTT. Encoded protein: CSVEGGDRAADTQYF. This rearrangement joins TRBV29-1 to TRBJ2-3; 9 bases align to TRBD1. Germline trimming cut 1 base from V and 4 bases from J; bases unmatched to any gene: 6. Germline V gene sequence: CDR1 SQVTM, CDR2 ANQGSEA. This CDR3 region has 15 residues.

This clonotype has ten or more counts. The chain recombines TRBV4-1 with TRBJ2-2; D uncertain. The V end was cut by 1 base, the J end by 6 bases, with 9 bases between. CDR1 and CDR2 from the germline V gene are MGHRA and YSYEKL. There are 14 residues in the CDR3. CDR3 loop: CASSQARVPGELFF. CDR3 sequence (DNA): TGCGCCAGCAGCCAAGCAAGGGTCCCCGGGGAGCTGTTTTTT.

This clonotype was observed a handful of times. The V gene is TRBV7-2, the J gene TRBJ2-2, with 7 positions matching TRBD1. In germline, CDR1 is SGHTA, CDR2 FQGNSA. Trimming at V came to 5 bases and at J to 3 bases, leaving 6 bases not matched to a gene. CDR3 length: 15 amino acids. CDR3 bases: TGTGCCAGCAGCGAGACAGGGTGGTACACCGGGGAGCTGTTTTTT. Translated: CASSETGWYTGELFF. Full variable domain (missing parts from reference TRBV7-2 and TRBJ2-2): GAGVSQSPSNKVTEKGKDVELRCDPISGHTALYWYRQSLGQGLEFLIYFQGNSAPDKSGLPSDRFSAERTGGSVSTLTIQRTQQEDSAVYLCASSETGWYTGELFFGEGSRLTVL.

This clonotype was recorded at least ten times. The genes are TRBV5-1 and TRBJ2-3; D unresolved. Trimming took off 0 bases at V and 2 bases at J, with 7 bases between the two ends. Germline V gene data show CDR1 as SGHRS and CDR2 as YFSETQ. The CDR3 is 14 residues long. The chain's CDR3 is CASSLEGNTDTQYF. Here the CDR3 DNA reads TGCGCCAGCAGCTTGGAAGGGAACACAGATACGCAGTATTTT.

This clonotype was seen a handful of times. The CDR3 here is CASKTSGATDTQYF. The CDR3 region has the DNA TGTGCCAGCAAAACTAGCGGGGCCACAGATACGCAGTATTTT. V is TRBV18 and J is TRBJ2-3; 10 bases are shared with TRBD2. CDR1 and CDR2 from the germline V gene are KGHSH and LQKENI. The trim removed 8 bases at V and 2 bases at J, leaving 4 bases unmatched. The length of the CDR3 is 14 residues.

This clonotype showed up many times. J is TRBJ1-3 and V is TRBV6-1; D remains unclear. Trimming took 8 bases from V and 0 from J, leaving 8 bases between them. The CDR3 has 13 residues. Looked up from germline, CDR1 is MNHNS and CDR2 is SASEGT. CDR3 in DNA: TGTGCCAGCCGTAGTAGCTCTGGAAACACCATATATTTT. This gives the protein CASRSSSGNTIYF.